This TCR beta chain was identified during a study of graft-versus-host responses after intestinal transplantation. The V segment lost 0 bases and the J segment 2 bases; nucleotides outside the gene matches: 6. Looked up from germline, CDR1 is LGHNA and CDR2 is YNFKEQ. This CDR3 contains 16 residues. The table lists this clone with a few counts. The table came from immunoSEQ multiplex PCR; TCRdb's copy has only in-frame clones and leaves some out. The repertoire includes roughly 27,000 clones, 60% to 85% of them detected once, and approximately 3% sits in the top ten. Intraepithelial lymphocytes and lamina propria lymphocytes were released through processing of graft tissue.

The starting material was ileum tissue, obtained 98 days after intestinal transplantation. The V and J genes are TRBV4-2 and TRBJ2-7; 8 nucleotides agree with TRBD2. This sequence was found in a human patient who received an intestinal transplant, so some T cells may come from the graft donor. The CDR3 DNA reads TGTGCCAGCAGCCAAGACGGGCGGGGGGAAACCTACGAGCAGTACTTC. This gives the protein CASSQDGRGETYEQYF.